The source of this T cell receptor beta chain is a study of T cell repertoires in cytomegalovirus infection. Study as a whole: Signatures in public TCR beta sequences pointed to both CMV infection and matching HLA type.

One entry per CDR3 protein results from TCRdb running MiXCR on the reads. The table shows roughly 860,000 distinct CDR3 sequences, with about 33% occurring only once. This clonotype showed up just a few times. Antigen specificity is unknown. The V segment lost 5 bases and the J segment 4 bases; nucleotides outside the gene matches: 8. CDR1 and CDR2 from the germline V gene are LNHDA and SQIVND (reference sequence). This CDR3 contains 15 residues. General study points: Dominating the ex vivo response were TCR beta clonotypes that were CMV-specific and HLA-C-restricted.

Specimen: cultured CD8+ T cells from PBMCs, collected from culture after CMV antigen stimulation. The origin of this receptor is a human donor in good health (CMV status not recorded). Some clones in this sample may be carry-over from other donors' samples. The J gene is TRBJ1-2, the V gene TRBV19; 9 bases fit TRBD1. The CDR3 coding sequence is TGTGCCAGTAGTCCGGCGGACAGGGGACGCTATGGCTACACCTTC. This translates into CASSPADRGRYGYTF.